Shown below are 10 T cell receptor beta chains from a single sample sequenced in a study of T-cell memory formation after mild COVID-19. TCRdb reprocessed the 5' RACE reads with MiXCR, giving one entry per CDR3 protein. Here the sample spans roughly 110,000 distinct CDR3 sequences, around 12% being singletons. The sample comprised PBMCs or a T cell subset sorted from them (not recorded which). These receptor sequences come from an adult woman who had mild COVID-19 (a few samples of this study predate the infection). Cell type and time point are not known.

This clonotype was observed a few times. The rearrangement uses TRBV7-2 and TRBJ2-1; either TRBD1 or TRBD2 may supply D (5 bases each). Germline V CDR1 and CDR2: SGHTA, FQGNSA. There are 17 residues in the CDR3. Trimming took 5 bases from V and 1 from J, leaving 18 bases between them. CDR3 amino acids: CASSPEVGTHSYNEQFF. CDR3 in DNA: TGTGCCAGCAGCCCTGAGGTGGGGACCCATTCCTACAATGAGCAGTTCTTC.

This clonotype was counted between two and nine times. This chain joins TRBV2 and TRBJ2-5; D is undetermined. Trimming stripped 6 bases from V and 5 bases from J, with 10 bases between. The CDR3 totals 12 residues. The germline gives CDR1 SNHLY, CDR2 FYNNEI. CDR3 sequence (DNA): TGTGCCAGCAGACGCCTCCAGGAGACCCAGTACTTC. Protein: CASRRLQETQYF. The full variable domain, rest sourced from reference TRBV2 and TRBJ2-5, is EPEVTQTPSHQVTQMGQEVILRCVPISNHLYFYWYRQILGQKVEFLVSFYNNEISEKSEIFDDQFSVERPDGSNFTLKIRSTKLEDSAMYFCASRRLQETQYFGPGTRLLVL.

This clonotype was detected a few times. The V and J genes are TRBV2 and TRBJ2-2, with 14 bases aligning to TRBD2. The CDR3 loop spans 17 amino acids. Looked up from germline, CDR1 is SNHLY and CDR2 is FYNNEI. V dropped 8 bases and J dropped 1; count of bases not matched to a gene: 6. In DNA form, the CDR3 reads TGTGCCAGCTCATGGACTAGCGGGGGGCTGAACACCGGGGAGCTGTTTTTT. Its translation: CASSWTSGGLNTGELFF.

The chain couples TRBV12-3 or TRBV12-4 to TRBJ1-1; D gene unclear. V lost 10 bases to trimming and J lost 0 bases, with 9 bases between them. The CDR3 loop spans 12 amino acids. CDR3 coding DNA: TGTGCCACCCGCCTCCTGAACACTGAAGCTTTCTTT. It is translated as CATRLLNTEAFF.

J is TRBJ2-7 and V is TRBV29-1, with 11 positions matching TRBD2. The CDR3 is 15 amino acids. CDR1 SQVTM and CDR2 ANQGSEA come from the germline V gene. V was clipped by 4 bases and J by 0 bases; unmatched bases: 5. CDR3 nucleotide sequence: TGCAGCGTTGTCCTAGCGGGAGGAAGCTCCTACGAGCAGTACTTC. Encoded protein: CSVVLAGGSSYEQYF.

This clonotype was counted only a few times. This chain uses TRBV2 with TRBJ1-2; no clear D. The CDR3 has 13 amino acids. V dropped 6 bases and J dropped 3 bases, with 11 bases sitting between them. CDR1 is SNHLY, CDR2 FYNNEI, per germline. The CDR3 loop is CASRGFYDYGYTF. In DNA form, the CDR3 reads TGTGCCAGCAGGGGGTTCTACGACTATGGCTACACCTTC.

The genes are TRBV4-3 and TRBJ2-1, with D possibly matching TRBD2 (6 bases). V was shortened by 4 bases and J by 3 bases, with 16 bases between the two germline ends. The CDR3 length is 16 residues. CDR1 and CDR2 (germline): LGHNA, YSLEER. The CDR3 nucleotides read TGCGCCAGCAGCCCCGCGGGGCAGGGTAACTACAATGAGCAGTTCTTC. Its protein is CASSPAGQGNYNEQFF.

This clonotype was seen only once. CDR3 in amino acids: CASSSRGGTGAADTQYF. CDR3 nucleotide sequence: TGTGCCAGCAGCTCAAGGGGAGGGACAGGGGCCGCAGATACGCAGTATTTT. The rearrangement uses TRBV11-2 and TRBJ2-3, with 10 positions matching TRBD1. The J segment lost 4 bases and the V segment lost 4 bases, leaving 11 bases of the junction unmatched. The CDR3 contains 17 residues. CDR1 and CDR2 (germline): SGHAT, FQNNGV.

The genes are TRBV12-3 or TRBV12-4 and TRBJ1-2; D ambiguous. V lost 2 bases and J 2 bases, leaving 12 bases between the germline ends. CDR3 length equals 15 residues. CDR3 sequence reads: CASSLIVHGNYGYTF. The CDR3 coding sequence is TGTGCCAGCAGTTTAATTGTCCATGGCAACTATGGCTACACCTTC.

In this sample, this clonotype turned up many times. The genes are TRBV7-8 and TRBJ2-5; D may be TRBD2 (7 bases). The CDR3 is made up of 15 amino acids. Germline loops: CDR1 SGHVS, CDR2 FQNEAQ. V shed 0 bases and J shed 4 bases, with 12 bases lying between them. The CDR3 bases are TGTGCCAGCAGCTTAGCAGGGGCGGGGGCAGAGACCCAGTACTTC. It encodes CASSLAGAGAETQYF.